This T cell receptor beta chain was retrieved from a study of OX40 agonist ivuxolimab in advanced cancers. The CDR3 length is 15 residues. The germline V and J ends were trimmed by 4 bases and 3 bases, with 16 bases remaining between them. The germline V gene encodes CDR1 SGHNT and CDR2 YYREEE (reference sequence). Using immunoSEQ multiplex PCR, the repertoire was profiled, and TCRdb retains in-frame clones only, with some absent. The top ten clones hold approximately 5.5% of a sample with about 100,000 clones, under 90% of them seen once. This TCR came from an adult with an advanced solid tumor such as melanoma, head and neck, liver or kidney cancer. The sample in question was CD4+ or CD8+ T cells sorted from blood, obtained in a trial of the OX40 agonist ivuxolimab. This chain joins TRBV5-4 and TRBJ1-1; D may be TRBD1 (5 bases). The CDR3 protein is CASSPGGEAHTEAFF. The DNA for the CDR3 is TGTGCCAGCAGCCCGGGGGGGGAAGCTCACACTGAAGCTTTCTTT.